Listed below are T cell receptor beta chains from one sample, sequenced in a study of T cells after posttransplantation cyclophosphamide. This table comes from immunoSEQ multiplex PCR, and its TCRdb copy is limited to in-frame clones, with some not included. This sample yields 10,000 to 15,000 clones, of which approximately 2% are seen a single time; roughly a sixth belongs to the top ten. Sequenced material: PBMCs, taken after allogeneic stem cell transplant with posttransplant cyclophosphamide. The origin of the receptors is a male patient between 25 and 39 years old who received an allogeneic stem cell transplant from a related donor, was CMV-positive, and had no GVHD. Some T cells may arise from the graft donor. Each CDR3 is given with its conserved first and last residue. D genes are given only for firm matches. For some rows the clone size is stated as once, few or many, or as a class when expanded; others skip it.

J gene | clone size | CDR3 length | D gene | V gene | CDR3 protein | CDR3 DNA
TRBJ2-1 | . | 15 | TRBD2 | TRBV7-2 | CASSLVGGRGDEQFF | TGTGCCAGCAGCTTAGTGGGCGGGAGGGGGGATGAGCAGTTCTTC
TRBJ1-3 | large | 15 | . | TRBV9 | CASSPGKGSGNTIYF | TGTGCCAGCTCCCCAGGGAAGGGCTCTGGAAACACCATATATTTT
TRBJ2-7 | . | 15 | . | TRBV4-1 | CASSQVNSDSYEQYF | TGTGCCAGCAGCCAAGTGAATAGCGACTCCTACGAGCAGTACTTC
TRBJ2-5 | few | 14 | . | TRBV27 | CASSLQGRRETQYF | TGTGCCAGCAGTTTACAGGGGCGCAGGGAGACCCAGTACTTC
TRBJ2-5 | . | 16 | . | TRBV7-7 | CASGGPKMGSWETQYF | TGTGCCAGCGGCGGTCCGAAGATGGGGAGCTGGGAGACCCAGTACTTC
TRBJ1-2 | few | 14 | . | TRBV6-1 | CASSVDRMYWGYTF | TGTGCCAGCAGTGTCGACAGGATGTATTGGGGCTACACCTTC
TRBJ2-3 | . | 16 | TRBD2 | TRBV7-2 | CASSLVPLAGTDTQYF | TGTGCCAGCAGCTTAGTCCCCTTAGCGGGAACAGATACGCAGTATTTT
TRBJ2-3 | few | 13 | TRBD2 | TRBV5-1 | CASSFGGTDTQYF | TGCGCCAGCAGCTTCGGGGGGACAGATACGCAGTATTTT
TRBJ1-1 | . | 15 | . | TRBV19 | CASSINKGVNTEAFF | TGTGCCAGTAGTATAAACAAGGGGGTGAACACTGAAGCTTTCTTT
TRBJ2-1 | . | 11 | . | TRBV4-2 | CASSQDLEQFF | TGTGCCAGCAGCCAAGACCTTGAGCAGTTCTTC
TRBJ1-1 | few | 15 | . | TRBV7-6 | CASSPGGREGTEAFF | TGTGCCAGCAGCCCTGGGGGGAGGGAAGGCACTGAAGCTTTCTTT